The 19 T cell receptor beta chains below come from one sample, sequenced in a study of spatial heterogeneity in lung cancer. Stated time point: blood at routine non-recurrence follow-up after resection. Extraction of whole RNA from tumor, nontumor lung or frozen PBMC preceded unsorted sequencing. TCRdb independently ran MiXCR on the 5' RACE reads; one entry per CDR3 protein. This sample has around 110,000 distinct CDR3 sequences, with roughly an eighth found just once. The specimen comprised PBMCs, sampled at follow-up. These receptors originate from a male donor with early-stage non-small cell lung cancer.

This clonotype occurred many times. The V call is TRBV27, the J call TRBJ2-7; TRBD1 aligns across 11 bases. V dropped 6 bases and J dropped 0; count of bases not matched to a gene: 7. This CDR3 is built from 16 residues. The germline CDR1 and CDR2 sequences are MNHEY and SMNVEV (reference sequence). This CDR3 reads CASRPRDRGGSYEQYF. As DNA, the CDR3 is TGTGCCAGCAGACCTAGGGACAGGGGGGGCTCCTACGAGCAGTACTTC.

V is TRBV12-5 and J is TRBJ2-7; the D gene is possibly TRBD2 (6 bases). The CDR3 contains 14 residues. Trimming removed 1 base at V and 2 bases at J, with 9 bases between. CDR1 is LGHNT, CDR2 FRNRAP, per germline. The CDR3 protein is CASGLEGGPYEQYF. The CDR3 nucleotides are TGTGCTAGTGGTTTGGAGGGAGGACCCTACGAGCAGTACTTC.

The rearrangement links TRBV7-9 to TRBJ2-3, with a tentative D call TRBD1 (5 bases). The CDR3 has 15 residues. Germline-derived CDR1 and CDR2 are SEHNR and FQNEAQ (reference sequence). Trimming stripped 3 bases from V and 4 bases from J, with 14 bases between. DNA for the CDR3: TGTGCCAGCAGCTTGTCGGTAAGGGGCCCAGATACGCAGTATTTT. Encoded protein: CASSLSVRGPDTQYF.

As concerns this clonotype: A much larger clone differs by one base, so this may be a read error. The genes are TRBV10-3 and TRBJ1-5; tentatively, D is TRBD1 (5 bases). Germline V gives CDR1 ENHRY, CDR2 SYGVKD. CDR3 length: 14 amino acids. DNA for the CDR3: TGTGTCATCAGTGAGCTGTCGGGGGATCAGCCCCAGCATTTT. It yields the protein CVISELSGDQPQHF.

This clonotype was recorded at least ten times. The V gene is TRBV28, the J gene TRBJ1-2; 7 bases are a match to TRBD1. The CDR3 runs 13 residues. The germline V gene encodes CDR1 MDHEN and CDR2 SYDVKM. V lost 2 bases and J lost 5; bases outside the gene matches: 2. As DNA, the CDR3 is TGTGCCAGCAGTTTAAGGGACAGTTATGGCTACACCTTC. Residues: CASSLRDSYGYTF.

The J gene is TRBJ2-2, the V gene TRBV24-1; TRBD1 matches 10 bases. The junction had 4 bases not matched to a gene; V was cut back by 4 bases and J by 3 bases. Germline V CDR1 and CDR2: KGHDR, SFDVKD. The CDR3 totals 16 residues. In nucleotides, the CDR3 is TGTGCCACCAGTGAGGTGACAGGGGGCTACACCGGGGAGCTGTTTTTT. It specifies CATSEVTGGYTGELFF.

The gene calls are TRBV6-5 and TRBJ2-7; no reliable D call. The germline V gene has CDR1 MNHEY and CDR2 SVGAGI. Trimming pared 2 bases from V and 3 bases from J, leaving 11 bases between. The CDR3 is made up of 14 amino acids. The CDR3 DNA reads TGTGCCAGCAGTTACCGGCAGTGGGTCTACGAGCAGTACTTC. It yields the protein CASSYRQWVYEQYF.

This clonotype was recorded a few times. The chain couples TRBV7-9 to TRBJ2-5; the D is unclear. Looked up from germline, CDR1 is SEHNR and CDR2 is FQNEAQ (reference sequence). V shed 3 bases and J shed 2 bases, with 7 bases lying between them. This CDR3 spans 13 amino acids. The CDR3 loop is CASSFHGQETQYF. The CDR3 DNA sequence: TGTGCCAGCAGCTTCCACGGGCAAGAGACCCAGTACTTC.

This clonotype was seen repeatedly, ten times or more. This chain uses TRBV24-1 with TRBJ1-1; no firm D call. V was pared by 4 bases and J by 11 bases, with 10 bases between. The CDR3 consists of 11 residues. Germline assignment: CDR1 KGHDR and CDR2 SFDVKD. The DNA of the CDR3 is TGTGCCACCAGTGAGGGGAGAGGCGCTTTCTTT. Residues: CATSEGRGAFF.

V is TRBV7-8 and J is TRBJ1-3; D gene unclear. The CDR3 is 14 residues long. Germline V gene sequence: CDR1 SGHVS, CDR2 FQNEAQ. The germline V and J ends were trimmed by 2 bases and 2 bases, with 7 bases remaining between them. CDR3 nucleotide sequence: TGTGCCAGCAGCTTAAGACGAACTGGAAACACCATATATTTT. It codes for CASSLRRTGNTIYF.

CDR3 protein: CASSLFYGTGNTYEQYF. CDR3 bases: TGTGCCAGCAGTTTGTTCTATGGGACAGGGAATACCTACGAGCAGTACTTC. The V call is TRBV27, the J call TRBJ2-7; 9 bases line up with TRBD1. The germline V gene encodes CDR1 MNHEY and CDR2 SMNVEV (reference sequence). V shed 3 bases, J shed 2 bases, and the junction held 11 bases outside the gene matches. CDR3 size: 17 residues.

This clonotype occurred many times. The chain employs TRBV20-1 and TRBJ2-7; D ambiguous. V was clipped by 6 bases and J by 5 bases, with 11 bases between them. This CDR3 is 11 amino acids long. CDR1 is DFQATT and CDR2 is SNEGSKA in the germline V gene (reference sequence). DNA of the CDR3: TGCAGTGCCACAAGTTTGGACGAGCAGTACTTC. Residues: CSATSLDEQYF.

This clonotype came up a few times. The chain recombines TRBV24-1 with TRBJ2-3, with 7 bases lining up with TRBD1. The V gene end was trimmed by 2 bases and the J gene end by 6 bases; junction bases not matched to a gene: 7. The length of the CDR3 is 15 residues. CDR1 KGHDR and CDR2 SFDVKD come from the germline V gene. The CDR3 sequence is CATSDSGQTVDTQYF. Written as DNA, the CDR3 is TGTGCCACCAGTGATTCGGGACAGACCGTTGATACGCAGTATTTT.

This clonotype was detected many times. V and J are TRBV29-1 and TRBJ2-7, with TRBD2 matching over 8 bases. Germline CDR1 reads SQVTM; CDR2 reads ANQGSEA. This CDR3 is built from 13 residues. The V gene end was trimmed by 7 bases and the J gene end by 5 bases; junction bases not matched to a gene: 10. CDR3 sequence: CSAAGTRSDEQYF. Here the CDR3 DNA reads TGCAGCGCGGCCGGGACTAGAAGTGACGAGCAGTACTTC.

This clonotype was seen ten or more times. V and J are TRBV24-1 and TRBJ1-5; D is perhaps TRBD1 (6 bases). The CDR3 length is 14 residues. Germline loops: CDR1 KGHDR, CDR2 SFDVKD. Trimming stripped 7 bases from V and 3 bases from J, with 12 bases between. CDR3 amino acids: CATSRAGDNQPQHF. The DNA for the CDR3 is TGTGCCACCAGCAGGGCAGGGGACAATCAGCCCCAGCATTTT.

There are many counts of this clonotype. This rearrangement joins TRBV29-1 to TRBJ1-2; D perhaps matches TRBD1 (5 bases). Germline CDR1 is SQVTM and CDR2 is ANQGSEA. Trimming took off 7 bases at V and 0 bases at J, with 12 bases between the two ends. CDR3 length equals 13 residues. This CDR3 is CSARQPTNYGYTF. The DNA of the CDR3 is TGCAGCGCCAGACAGCCCACTAACTATGGCTACACCTTC.

This chain uses TRBV11-2 with TRBJ1-6; maybe TRBD1 (6 bases). The CDR3 is 16 amino acids. CDR1 SGHAT and CDR2 FQNNGV come from the germline V gene. Trimming removed 3 bases at V and 9 bases at J, with 18 bases between. Written as DNA, the CDR3 is TGTGCCAGCAGCTTTCCCGGGGGACAAGTGGGTTCACCCCTCCACTTT. Amino acids: CASSFPGGQVGSPLHF.

This clonotype was seen ten or more times. The genes are TRBV29-1 and TRBJ2-7, with 7 bases fitting TRBD2. The length of the CDR3 is 12 residues. Germline CDR1 is SQVTM and CDR2 is ANQGSEA. The junction had 3 bases not matched to a gene; V was cut back by 5 bases and J by 2 bases. CDR3 in DNA: TGCAGCGTTCTGGCGGGGGCCTACGAGCAGTACTTC. Protein sequence: CSVLAGAYEQYF.

This clonotype was recorded at least ten times. The chain is built from TRBV4-2 and TRBJ1-5; TRBD1 aligns across 7 bases. The CDR3 has 15 residues. CDR1 is LGHNA and CDR2 is YNFKEQ in the germline V gene. The trim removed 2 bases at V and 2 bases at J, leaving 3 bases unmatched. The DNA of the CDR3 is TGTGCCAGCAGCCAAAGCACAGGGGGCAATCAGCCCCAGCATTTT. Translated: CASSQSTGGNQPQHF.